This TCR beta chain was captured in a study of T cell responses to AZD1222 COVID-19 vaccine. Repertoires were generated with immunoSEQ multiplex PCR, while TCRdb's copy carries only in-frame clones and drops some. The sample has fewer than 95,000 clones, around 93% seen once. Trimming shortened V by 3 bases and J by 6 bases, and 11 bases separated the two germline ends. Germline V gene sequence: CDR1 SGHTA, CDR2 FQGNSA. The CDR3 covers 13 residues. The clonotype was recovered from an adult who received the AZD1222 COVID-19 vaccine. The V gene is TRBV7-2, the J gene TRBJ1-2; D ambiguous. Sample: peripheral blood, taken 28 days after the second AZD1222 dose. In nucleotides, the CDR3 is TGTGCCAGCAGCTTTAGGCAGGCCGATGGCTACACCTTC. Translating it yields CASSFRQADGYTF.